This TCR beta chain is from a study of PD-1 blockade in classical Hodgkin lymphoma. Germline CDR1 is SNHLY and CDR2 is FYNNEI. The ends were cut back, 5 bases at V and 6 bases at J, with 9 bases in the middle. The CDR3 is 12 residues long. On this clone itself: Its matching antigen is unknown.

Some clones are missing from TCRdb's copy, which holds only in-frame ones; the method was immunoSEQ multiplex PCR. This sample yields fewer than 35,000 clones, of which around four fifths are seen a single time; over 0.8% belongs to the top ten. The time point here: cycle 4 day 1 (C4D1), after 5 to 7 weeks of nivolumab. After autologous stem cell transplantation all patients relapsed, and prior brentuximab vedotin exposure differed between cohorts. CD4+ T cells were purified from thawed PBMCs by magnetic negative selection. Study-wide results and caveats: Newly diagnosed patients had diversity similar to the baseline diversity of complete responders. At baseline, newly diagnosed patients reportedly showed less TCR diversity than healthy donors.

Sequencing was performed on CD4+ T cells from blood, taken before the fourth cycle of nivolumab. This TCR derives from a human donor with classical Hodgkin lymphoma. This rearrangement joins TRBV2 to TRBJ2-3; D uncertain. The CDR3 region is CASSRIRDTQYF. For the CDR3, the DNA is TGTGCCAGCAGTCGCATAAGGGATACGCAGTATTTT.